This record concerns one T cell receptor beta chain sequence. These data belong to a study of T cell changes during pregnancy in multiple sclerosis. TCRdb keeps only in-frame clones here, not all; method: immunoSEQ multiplex PCR. Of about 40,000 clones detected, around nine tenths appear once; the ten largest clones hold less than 0.8%. The TCR was taken from a female donor with multiple sclerosis, enrolled in a pregnancy study. The sequencing here drew on CD4+ T cells from peripheral blood mononuclear cells, taken before pregnancy.

The CDR3 DNA reads TGTGCCACCAGCAGAGGAGGGACAGGGATTTTGGCTGAAGCTTTCTTT. It yields the protein CATSRGGTGILAEAFF. V is TRBV15 and J is TRBJ1-1; 9 bases agree with TRBD1. Germline loops: CDR1 LNHNV, CDR2 YYDKDF (reference sequence). The CDR3 is 16 amino acids. J was trimmed by 6 bases and V by 1 base; bases with no gene match: 9. Full variable domain (rest looked up from reference TRBV15 and TRBJ1-1): DAMVIQNPRYQVTQFGKPVTLSCSQTLNHNVMYWYQQKSSQAPKLLFHYYDKDFNNEADTPDNFQSRRPNTSFCFLDIRSPGLGDTAMYLCATSRGGTGILAEAFFGQGTRLTVV.